This TCR beta chain derives from a study of siplizumab effects on memory and regulatory T cells. Some 10^5 TCR templates were assayed per sample. Profiled with immunoSEQ multiplex PCR; TCRdb holds only in-frame clones, not every one. The sample holds tens of thousands of clones, less than 95% seen once. In germline, CDR1 is LNHNV, CDR2 YYDKDF (reference sequence). V shed 4 bases and J 4 bases; nucleotides not matched to a gene: 15. The CDR3 runs 18 residues. This clone showed up just once. The rearrangement joins TRBV15 to TRBJ2-2; 7 positions agree with TRBD2. This TCR derives from a human donor in good health. The sequenced sample was CD8+ T cells sorted from blood. Written as DNA, the CDR3 is TGTGCCACCAGCAAGGTGGAGGGTGCGCGGGGGAGCACCGGGGAGCTGTTTTTT. Residues: CATSKVEGARGSTGELFF.